This TCR beta chain comes out of a study of cytomegalovirus exposure and HLA in healthy donors. A word on this clone: The antigen is undetermined. Sequence at one end of the junction differs from germline and may be a read error.

PCR was performed using 60 Vbeta and 13 Jbeta primers. Measured with immunoSEQ multiplex PCR; TCRdb has only the in-frame clones, and not every one. The sample includes around 130,000 clones, approximately 72% of them seen just once. Study-wide findings and caveats: TCR beta sequences numbering over 15,000 were associated with HLA alleles at 0.05 false discovery rate in a later analysis. Most of the CMV-associated TCR beta chains (in a later analysis) appeared to be HLA-restricted. In presence/absence analyses, roughly uniform sequencing depth across donors was assumed.

Germline V gene data show CDR1 as SGHTA and CDR2 as FQGNSA. This CDR3 region has 15 residues. Nominally healthy donors provided the samples, though records likely missed some immune exposures. This TCR derives from a man younger than 35 in good health and CMV-seronegative. Sequencing was performed on PBMCs. The chain links TRBV7-2 to TRBJ1-1; D perhaps matches TRBD1 (6 bases). The CDR3 is CSSSLTGSPNTEAFF. CDR3 nucleotide sequence: TGTTCCAGCAGCTTAACAGGGAGCCCGAACACTGAAGCTTTCTTT.